This entry describes one T cell receptor (beta chain). The data originate from a study of blood T cell repertoires in COVID-19. Study overall: Both acute and convalescent COVID-19 samples were obtained from the United States, Italy and Spain. Sources were T cells, B-cell-depleted T cells, or PBMCs; the material itself was cDNA or gDNA.

Sequencing used immunoSEQ multiplex PCR; TCRdb keeps in-frame clones, though not all of them. The table shows around 55,000 clones, with about nine tenths occurring only once. Per germline, CDR1 SGDLS and CDR2 YYNGEE. This CDR3 region has 16 residues. Losses at the gene ends were 4 bases for V and 1 base for J; bases not matched to a gene: 3. The sample was peripheral blood. This rearrangement joins TRBV9 to TRBJ2-5, with 14 bases fitting TRBD2. This TCR derives from a human donor with active COVID-19. The donor label of this sample is uncertain. The CDR3 DNA is TGTGCCAGCAGCCCCGGGACTAGCGGGGGCCAAGAGACCCAGTACTTC. Translation: CASSPGTSGGQETQYF.